This paragraph reports one T cell receptor beta chain. Many counts were recorded for this clonotype. Its target antigen remains unknown. No clone much larger than this one lies a single base away; base qualities are absent. The data stem from a study of T-cell reconstitution after alpha-beta-depleted transplantation in children (dated by TCRdb to 2016 to 2018). With respect to the entire study: T-cell immune reconstitution after TCRalphabeta/CD19-depleted allogeneic hematopoietic cell transplantation in children was quantitatively tracked in the study by means of TCR repertoire profiling.

Libraries were made using PCR. The instrument given in TCRdb is Illumina HiSeq 2500. Molecular barcoding was employed in the preparation of TCR libraries, with unique molecular identifiers being used to normalize TCRbeta repertoire quantification. The public reads were run again by TCRdb, first through fastp at Q25 and then through MiXCR, and only productive beta chains were kept. Each entry is one CDR3 protein sequence, shown with its most common DNA and genes. This sample is represented by more than 20,000 distinct CDR3 sequences; around 9.9% of them were singletons. In total, the top ten clones hold around 25% of the sample. Measured from the cysteine to the phenylalanine, the CDR3 is 15 residues long. The sequence is cut down to CDR3 DNA, 45 bases in frame from base 1. CDR1 and CDR2, per the germline V gene (reference sequence), are SEHNR and FQNEAQ. Trimming leaves V shorter by 1 base and J shorter by 2 bases, with the junction holding 2 bases beyond the gene matches.

The rearrangement combines TRBV7-9 with TRBJ2-1; the central 7 bases match TRBD1. Sequenced material: PBMCs from the stem cell graft donor, taken from the stem cell graft. The receptor was derived from a human donor who donated a stem cell graft to a child with chronic granulomatous disease. In nucleotides, the sequence is TGTGCCAGCAGCTTAGTGCAGGGGGCCTACAATGAGCAGTTCTTC. This is translated as CASSLVQGAYNEQFF.